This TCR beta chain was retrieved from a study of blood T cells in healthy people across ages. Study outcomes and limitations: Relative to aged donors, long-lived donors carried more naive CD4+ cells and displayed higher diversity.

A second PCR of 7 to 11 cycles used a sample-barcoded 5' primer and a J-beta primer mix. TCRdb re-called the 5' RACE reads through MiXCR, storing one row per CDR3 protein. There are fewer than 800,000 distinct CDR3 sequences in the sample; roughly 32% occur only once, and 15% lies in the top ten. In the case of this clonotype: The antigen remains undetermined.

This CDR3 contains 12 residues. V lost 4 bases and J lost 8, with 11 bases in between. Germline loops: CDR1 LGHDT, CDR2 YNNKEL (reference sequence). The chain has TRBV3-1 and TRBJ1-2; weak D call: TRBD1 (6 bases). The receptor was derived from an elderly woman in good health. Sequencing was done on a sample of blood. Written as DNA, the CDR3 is TGTGCCAGCAGCCTCTATGGACAGGGCTACACCTTC. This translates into CASSLYGQGYTF.